This T cell receptor (beta chain) was found in a study of cytomegalovirus exposure and HLA in healthy donors. Points on this clone: As yet, its antigen is unknown.

60 Vbeta and 13 Jbeta primers were used in PCR. Profiling relied on immunoSEQ multiplex PCR, and the TCRdb table lists in-frame clones only, not all of them. In the table there are around 150,000 clones, 68% of which are singletons. Study-wide findings and caveats: The study dropped some indistinguishable V segments, TRBV6-2 and TRBV6-3 among them.

Losses at the gene ends were 3 bases for V and 0 bases for J; bases not matched to a gene: 3. CDR3 length equals 15 residues. Germline CDR1 is SGDLS and CDR2 is YYNGEE. The sample consisted of PBMCs. The receptor's source is a man aged 25-45 years in good health and CMV-seropositive. The chain joins TRBV9 to TRBJ1-1; TRBD1 aligns across 9 bases. The CDR3 loop is CASSGGQGLNTEAFF. DNA of the CDR3: TGTGCCAGCAGCGGGGGACAGGGATTGAACACTGAAGCTTTCTTT.